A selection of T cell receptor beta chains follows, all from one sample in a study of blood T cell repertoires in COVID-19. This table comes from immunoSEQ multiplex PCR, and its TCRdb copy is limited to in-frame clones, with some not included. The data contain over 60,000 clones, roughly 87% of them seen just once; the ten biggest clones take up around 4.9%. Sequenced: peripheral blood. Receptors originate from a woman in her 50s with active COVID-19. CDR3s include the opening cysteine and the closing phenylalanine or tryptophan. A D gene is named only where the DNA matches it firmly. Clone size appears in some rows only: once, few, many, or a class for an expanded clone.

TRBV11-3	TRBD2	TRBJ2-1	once	TGTGCCAGCAGCGCGATAGCGGGAGTGGCAATCAATGAGCAGTTCTTC	CASSAIAGVAINEQFF
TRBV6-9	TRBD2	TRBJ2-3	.	TGTGCCAGCGTGGGACTAGCGGGAGCTCCAGATACGCAGTATTTT	CASVGLAGAPDTQYF
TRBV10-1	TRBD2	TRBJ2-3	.	TGCGCCAGCCGCGGGAGGACAGATACGCAGTATTTT	CASRGRTDTQYF
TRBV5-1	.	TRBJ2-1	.	TGCGCCAGCAGCCCCCGGGACACAGAGCAGTTCTTC	CASSPRDTEQFF
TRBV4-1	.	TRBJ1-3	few	TGCGCCAGCAGCCAATCGCAGGGTTACTCTGGAAACACCATATATTTT	CASSQSQGYSGNTIYF
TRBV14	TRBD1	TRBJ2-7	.	TGTGCCAGCAGCTACGACAGGGTCTCCTACGAGCAGTACTTC	CASSYDRVSYEQYF
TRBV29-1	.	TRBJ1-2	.	TGCAGCGTTGAAGATCTGACAGGTGGATATGGCTACACCTTC	CSVEDLTGGYGYTF
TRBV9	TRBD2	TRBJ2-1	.	TGTGCCAGCAGCATTAGCGGGAGTACCTACAATGAGCAGTTCTTC	CASSISGSTYNEQFF
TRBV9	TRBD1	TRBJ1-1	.	TGTGCCAGCAGCACCCGTGACAGGGACATGAACACTGAAGCTTTCTTT	CASSTRDRDMNTEAFF
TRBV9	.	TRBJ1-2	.	TGTGCCAGCAGCGTAGACAGGAACTATGGCTACACCTTC	CASSVDRNYGYTF
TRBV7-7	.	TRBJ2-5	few	TGTGCTAGCACCCCCGGGAGAAGGGTACAAGGGGAGACCCAGTACTTC	CASTPGRRVQGETQYF
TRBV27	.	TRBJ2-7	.	TGTGCCAGCAGTTTAAAACAGGGAGCCTACGAGCAGTACTTC	CASSLKQGAYEQYF
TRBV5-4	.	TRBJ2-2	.	TGTGCCAGCACCCAACAGGAAAGGACCGGGGAGCTGTTTTTT	CASTQQERTGELFF
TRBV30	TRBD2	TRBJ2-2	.	TGTGCCTGGGCTAGCGGGAGAACGAACACCGGGGAGCTGTTTTTT	CAWASGRTNTGELFF
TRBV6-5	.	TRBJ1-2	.	TGTGCCAGCACGGGGTTAGGTGGAATACTCTATGGCTACACCTTC	CASTGLGGILYGYTF
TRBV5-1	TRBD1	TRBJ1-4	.	TGCGCCAGCAGTTCCCAGGGGGCAACTAATGAAAAACTGTTTTTT	CASSSQGATNEKLFF
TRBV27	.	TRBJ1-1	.	TGTGCCAGCAGTTTGGGGCGGACCGCTGAAGCTTTCTTT	CASSLGRTAEAFF
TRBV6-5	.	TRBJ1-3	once	TGTGCCAGCAGTTCACGGAGTACTGGAAACACCATATATTTT	CASSSRSTGNTIYF
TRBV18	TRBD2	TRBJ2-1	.	TGTGCCAGCTCACCACCGAGACTAGCGGGAGCCTACAATGAGCAGTTCTTC	CASSPPRLAGAYNEQFF
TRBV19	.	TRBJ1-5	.	TGTGCCAGTAGTTTGGCACAGAATCAGCCCCAGCATTTT	CASSLAQNQPQHF
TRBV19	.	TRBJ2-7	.	TGTGCCAGTAGTCAGGGGCAGAACTACGAGCAGTACTTC	CASSQGQNYEQYF
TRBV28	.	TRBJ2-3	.	TGTGCCAGCAACGCAGACAAGAATACGCAGTATTTT	CASNADKNTQYF